This T cell receptor beta chain was sequenced for a study of blood T cells in healthy people across ages. This clonotype has more than one count but fewer than ten. Its antigen is not known. Overall study findings and caveats: Naive T cell percentage and TCR beta diversity correlated strongly.

Primers used in a second PCR of about 7 to 12 cycles were a sample-barcoded 5' primer and a J-beta primer mix. Every cDNA molecule carried a tag from a template-switch adaptor bearing 12 random nucleotides. TCRdb ran MiXCR on the 5' RACE reads and lists one entry per CDR3 protein. The profile shows approximately 1,000,000 distinct CDR3 sequences, more than 40% of them singletons. Germline V CDR1 and CDR2: SGHRS, YFSETQ. This CDR3 comprises 13 residues. Trimming stripped 4 bases from V and 6 bases from J, with 12 bases between. The receptor was isolated from a woman aged 55-69 years in good health. V usage is TRBV5-1 and J usage is TRBJ2-3; D possibly corresponds to TRBD2 (6 bases). The specimen sequenced was blood. The CDR3 reads CASSPEGWDTQYF. DNA for the CDR3: TGCGCCAGCAGCCCGGAGGGGTGGGATACGCAGTATTTT.